The 25 T cell receptor beta chains below come from one sample, sequenced in a study of cytomegalovirus exposure and HLA in healthy donors. It was with 60 Vbeta and 13 Jbeta primers that the PCR ran. Sequencing used immunoSEQ multiplex PCR; TCRdb keeps in-frame clones, though not all of them. The data contain about 83,000 clones, about three quarters of them singletons. What was sequenced was PBMCs. These receptors came from a man aged 55 to 70 in good health and CMV-seronegative.

The chain employs TRBV15 and TRBJ2-7, with 9 bases lining up with TRBD2. J gave up 4 bases and V 1 base, and 2 bases lay outside the gene matches. The CDR3 extends over 14 amino acids. CDR1 is LNHNV, CDR2 YYDKDF, per germline (reference sequence). The CDR3 DNA reads as TGTGCCACCAGCAGAGGACTAGCGGTTTACGAGCAGTACTTC. Encoded protein: CATSRGLAVYEQYF.

V is TRBV5-4 and J is TRBJ2-7; 9 bases match TRBD2. V was clipped by 7 bases and J by 0 bases; unmatched bases: 14. Per the germline V gene, CDR1 is SGHNT and CDR2 is YYREEE (reference sequence). The CDR3 sequence is 17 residues long. CDR3 residues: CASGQGLAGQSSYEQYF. CDR3 nucleotide sequence: TGTGCCAGCGGACAAGGCCTAGCGGGACAGAGCTCCTACGAGCAGTACTTC.

This clone came up a few times. The J gene is TRBJ2-7, the V gene TRBV25-1; D unclear. Germline CDR1 reads MGHDK; CDR2 reads SYGVNS. The CDR3 sequence is 11 residues long. Between the trimmed V and J ends, which lost 3 bases and 3 bases, there was a span of 3 bases. The CDR3 DNA follows: TGTGCCAGCAGTGACGGCTACGAGCAGTACTTC. This sequence encodes CASSDGYEQYF.

The CDR3 bases are TGTGCCAGCAGCCACATTACTAGAACAAATGAGCAGTTCTTC. Encoded protein: CASSHITRTNEQFF. The chain carries TRBV11-2 and TRBJ2-1; D might be TRBD2 (5 bases). CDR3 length equals 14 residues. Trimming took off 5 bases at V and 7 bases at J, with 15 bases between the two ends. Germline V gene data show CDR1 as SGHAT and CDR2 as FQNNGV.

J is TRBJ1-4 and V is TRBV7-6; the match to TRBD1 covers 12 bases. The CDR3 runs 14 residues. Germline CDR1 SGHVS, CDR2 FNYEAQ. With V trimmed by 5 bases and J by 11 bases, 6 bases remained unmatched. The CDR3 bases are TGTGCCAGCAGCGAGGGACAGGGGGCGAGGAAACTGTTTTTT. The encoded protein is CASSEGQGARKLFF.

The chain has TRBV19 and TRBJ1-5; 7 nucleotides align to TRBD1. Germline assignment: CDR1 LNHDA and CDR2 SQIVND (reference sequence). V shed 7 bases and J 3 bases; nucleotides not matched to a gene: 12. This CDR3 contains 16 residues. The CDR3 here is CASKAQGQADNQPQHF. The DNA for the CDR3 is TGTGCCAGTAAGGCACAAGGACAGGCCGACAATCAGCCCCAGCATTTT.

The chain uses TRBV15 and TRBJ2-7, with a possible D match to TRBD2 (5 bases). V was clipped by 3 bases and J by 1 base, with 10 bases between them. CDR1 is LNHNV, CDR2 YYDKDF, per germline (reference sequence). This CDR3 is built from 14 residues. DNA for the CDR3: TGTGCCACCAGCAGGTCACGGACTTCCTACGAGCAGTACTTC. This encodes CATSRSRTSYEQYF.

The chain carries TRBV6-1 and TRBJ2-1, with a weak D call TRBD2 (6 bases). The V gene lost 0 bases and the J gene lost 7 bases, with 10 bases spanning the gap. Germline CDR1 MNHNS, CDR2 SASEGT. CDR3 length: 14 amino acids. The CDR3 loop reads CASSEALGRNEQFF. CDR3 sequence (DNA): TGTGCCAGCAGTGAAGCGCTGGGGAGGAATGAGCAGTTCTTC.

This clone came up a few times. This chain connects TRBV29-1 to TRBJ1-4; the match to TRBD1 covers 7 bases. The J segment lost 8 bases and the V segment lost 4 bases, leaving 7 bases of the junction unmatched. CDR3 length: 13 residues. The V gene's germline CDR1 is SQVTM and CDR2 ANQGSEA. As DNA, the CDR3 is TGCAGCGTTGCAAGGGGGCAGGGGGAAAAACTGTTTTTT. Protein sequence: CSVARGQGEKLFF.

The sample holds a few counts of this clone. The chain employs TRBV19 and TRBJ1-4, with D uncertain. This CDR3 spans 15 amino acids. Germline V lookup: CDR1 LNHDA, CDR2 SQIVND (reference sequence). Trimming shortened V by 1 base and J by 5 bases, and 11 bases separated the two germline ends. In DNA form, the CDR3 reads TGTGCCAGTAGTATAGGTGGCCAGATGAATGAAAAACTGTTTTTT. Its translation: CASSIGGQMNEKLFF.

This chain connects TRBV10-3 to TRBJ1-2, with D perhaps matching TRBD1 (5 bases). Deletions cut 0 bases from V and 4 bases from J, with 9 bases between. CDR3 length: 14 amino acids. The germline gives CDR1 ENHRY, CDR2 SYGVKD. The CDR3 loop reads CAISESSQGYGYTF. DNA of the CDR3: TGTGCCATCAGTGAGTCCTCGCAGGGCTATGGCTACACCTTC.

The chain links TRBV27 to TRBJ1-2, with 9 bases that match TRBD1. The CDR3 runs to 15 residues. Germline CDR1 is MNHEY and CDR2 is SMNVEV (reference sequence). V lost 6 bases to trimming and J lost 4 bases; unmatched junction nucleotides: 9. The CDR3 reads CASRPGTGWGYGYTF. The DNA of the CDR3 is TGTGCCAGCAGGCCCGGGACAGGGTGGGGCTATGGCTACACCTTC.

This clone has more than one count but fewer than ten. The CDR3 DNA follows: TGTGCCACCAGCACATTCAATCAGCCCCAGCATTTT. Amino acid sequence: CATSTFNQPQHF. V usage is TRBV15 and J usage is TRBJ1-5, with unresolved D. Per germline, CDR1 LNHNV and CDR2 YYDKDF (reference sequence). Trimming stripped 4 bases from V and 3 bases from J, with 4 bases between. The length of the CDR3 is 12 residues. Full variable domain (remainder filled in from reference TRBV15 and TRBJ1-5): DAMVIQNPRYQVTQFGKPVTLSCSQTLNHNVMYWYQQKSSQAPKLLFHYYDKDFNNEADTPDNFQSRRPNTSFCFLDIRSPGLGDTAMYLCATSTFNQPQHFGDGTRLSIL.

This chain uses TRBV5-1 with TRBJ2-7; 11 bases agree with TRBD1. The trim removed 4 bases at V and 5 bases at J, leaving 5 bases unmatched. This CDR3 contains 14 residues. From germline, CDR1 is SGHRS and CDR2 YFSETQ. The CDR3, as DNA: TGCGCCAGCAGCAGAGGACAGGGGGCCAACGAGCAGTACTTC. Its protein product is CASSRGQGANEQYF.

This clone was observed a few times. The CDR3, as DNA: TGTGCCAGCAGTGAAGCACCAACCAACCTCGGGACTGAAGCTTTCTTT. As protein: CASSEAPTNLGTEAFF. This sequence joins TRBV2 and TRBJ1-1; D is undetermined. V dropped 0 bases and J dropped 5 bases, with 16 bases sitting between them. Germline V gene lookup returns CDR1 SNHLY and CDR2 FYNNEI. The length of the CDR3 is 16 residues.

The chain has TRBV7-8 and TRBJ2-7; TRBD1 aligns across 9 bases. The length of the CDR3 is 14 residues. Germline trimming cut 5 bases from V and 4 bases from J; bases unmatched to any gene: 6. CDR1 and CDR2 from the germline V gene are SGHVS and FQNEAQ. CDR3 nucleotides: TGTGCCAGCAGCGCATCGGGACAGGGATACGAGCAGTACTTC. This translates into CASSASGQGYEQYF.

The chain couples TRBV4-2 to TRBJ2-1; D is possibly TRBD2 (6 bases). The V gene lost 1 base and the J gene lost 5 bases, with 12 bases spanning the gap. The V gene's germline CDR1 is LGHNA and CDR2 YNFKEQ. The CDR3 has 15 residues. CDR3: CASSQVAVEDNEQFF. The CDR3 DNA reads TGTGCCAGCAGCCAAGTAGCGGTTGAGGACAATGAGCAGTTCTTC.

The chain recombines TRBV19 with TRBJ2-3, with 10 nucleotides matching TRBD2. CDR1 is LNHDA, CDR2 SQIVND, per germline (reference sequence). V lost 2 bases to trimming and J lost 4 bases; unmatched junction nucleotides: 3. The CDR3 sequence is 15 residues long. CDR3 DNA: TGTGCCAGTAGTATACAACTAGCGGGGCCAGATACGCAGTATTTT. This gives the protein CASSIQLAGPDTQYF.

The V and J genes are TRBV14 and TRBJ2-3, with D possibly being TRBD2 (6 bases). The CDR3 contains 16 residues. CDR1 and CDR2 from the germline V gene are SGHDN and FVKESK. V lost 0 bases and J 2 bases, leaving 12 bases between the germline ends. The CDR3 reads CASSQDPERVTDTQYF. The CDR3 DNA reads as TGTGCCAGCAGCCAAGACCCGGAGCGGGTCACAGATACGCAGTATTTT.

The rearrangement joins TRBV6-5 to TRBJ1-1; D remains unclear. The CDR3 sequence is 14 residues long. The germline gives CDR1 MNHEY, CDR2 SVGAGI. Trimming cost V 0 bases and J 9 bases, with 14 bases left between them. DNA for the CDR3: TGTGCCAGCAGTTACTCGTCCGGGTTGAGGCAAGCTTTCTTT. This gives the protein CASSYSSGLRQAFF.

The CDR3 is CASSLRTSGRTDTQYF. For the CDR3, the DNA is TGTGCCAGCAGCCTGAGGACTAGCGGGAGAACAGATACGCAGTATTTT. The chain employs TRBV5-4 and TRBJ2-3; TRBD2 agrees at 13 bases. This CDR3 has 16 residues. Trimming took 4 bases from V and 3 from J; bases not matched to a gene: 5. Germline V gene sequence: CDR1 SGHNT, CDR2 YYREEE (reference sequence).

J is TRBJ2-2 and V is TRBV4-3, with 7 bases fitting TRBD1. Germline assignment: CDR1 LGHNA and CDR2 YSLEER. The CDR3 totals 15 residues. V shed 0 bases and J 4 bases; nucleotides not matched to a gene: 2. CDR3 protein: CASSQDRGITGELFF. The CDR3, as DNA: TGCGCCAGCAGCCAAGACAGGGGGATCACCGGGGAGCTGTTTTTT.

This clone was seen a handful of times. CDR3 nucleotides: TGTGCCAGCAGCTTGGTAGGGGGGGATGAGCAGTTCTTC. It codes for CASSLVGGDEQFF. The rearrangement links TRBV5-4 to TRBJ2-1, with D possibly matching TRBD2 (7 bases). Germline CDR1 SGHNT, CDR2 YYREEE (reference sequence). V was clipped by 0 bases and J by 8 bases, with 9 bases between them. This CDR3 has 13 residues.

The chain employs TRBV5-1 and TRBJ2-3; TRBD2 matches at 7 bases. Germline CDR1 reads SGHRS; CDR2 reads YFSETQ. V lost 0 bases, J lost 2 bases, and 9 bases stayed unmatched. This CDR3 is built from 17 residues. CDR3 protein: CASSLAQLADNTDTQYF. CDR3 DNA: TGCGCCAGCAGCTTGGCCCAGCTAGCGGACAACACAGATACGCAGTATTTT.

The genes are TRBV28 and TRBJ1-2; tentatively, D is TRBD1 (6 bases). The ends were cut back, 7 bases at V and 4 bases at J, with 10 bases in the middle. CDR1 and CDR2 (germline): MDHEN, SYDVKM. The CDR3 totals 12 residues. In DNA, the CDR3 is TGTGCCAGCAAACGGGACACCTATGGCTACACCTTC. Its protein is CASKRDTYGYTF.